This TCR beta chain is from a study of identical twins. One entry per CDR3 protein results from TCRdb running MiXCR on the 5' RACE reads. The data contain over 600,000 distinct CDR3 sequences, roughly 20% of them seen just once; the ten biggest clones take up roughly 4%. This clonotype was counted only a few times. V was shortened by 5 bases and J by 2 bases, with 11 bases between the two germline ends. The CDR3 is made up of 14 amino acids. Germline lookup yields CDR1 SGHDT and CDR2 YYEEEE. Separately, the same data were catalogued under a study of T cells expressing NK-cell markers.

The sample taken for sequencing was PBMCs. This rearrangement joins TRBV5-6 to TRBJ1-5, with D perhaps TRBD1 (6 bases). The sequence was collected from a woman younger than 35 in good health. The CDR3 coding sequence is TGTGCCAGCAGTTCGGGGGCGGGCAATCAGCCCCAGCATTTT. Its protein product is CASSSGAGNQPQHF.